The sequence of this T cell receptor beta chain was determined in a study of response to subunit inactivated influenza vaccine. General study points: T cells newly recruited by each seasonal influenza vaccination are few, the authors suggested.

V gave up 6 bases and J gave up 1 base, with 19 bases separating them. This CDR3 has 16 amino acids. Regarding this clonotype: Its antigen is not known.

TCRdb fed the RT-PCR reads into MiXCR, producing one record per CDR3 protein. The table has 450,000 to 550,000 distinct CDR3 sequences, roughly 27% seen once. The TCR sequence derives from a man in his fifties or sixties who received an inactivated influenza vaccine. The starting material was CD4+ T cells sorted from PBMCs, obtained 5 to 6 days after vaccination. The rearrangement links TRBV12-3 or TRBV12-4 to TRBJ2-7, with D perhaps TRBD1 (6 bases). CDR3 region: CASSPLDRKDSYEQYF. The CDR3 DNA reads as TGTGCCAGCAGCCCTCTAGACAGGAAAGATTCCTACGAGCAGTACTTC.